This entry features one T cell receptor beta chain sequence. This specimen belongs to a study of T cell changes during pregnancy in multiple sclerosis. This table comes from immunoSEQ multiplex PCR, and its TCRdb copy is limited to in-frame clones, with some not included. The data show under 85,000 clones, 75% to 90% seen once. The CDR3 length is 13 residues. Germline assignment: CDR1 LNHDA and CDR2 SQIVND (reference sequence). V lost 9 bases, J lost 3 bases, and 5 bases stayed unmatched. The receptor was isolated from a female donor in good health, enrolled as a control in a pregnancy study. V is TRBV19 and J is TRBJ1-5; 7 bases fit TRBD1. The source was peripheral blood, collected after pregnancy. The CDR3 DNA reads TGTGCCAGAACAACAGGGGTCAATCAGCCCCAGCATTTT. Its translation: CARTTGVNQPQHF.